A selection of T cell receptor beta chains follows, all from one sample in a study of cytomegalovirus exposure and HLA in healthy donors. TCRdb's copy holds only in-frame clones and misses some; the assay was immunoSEQ multiplex PCR. The top ten clones hold 2.5% to 3.5% of a sample with 87,000 or so clones, around 60% of them seen once. Sequencing was performed on PBMCs. The receptor source for this set is a man aged 55 to 70 in good health and CMV-seronegative. Both conserved end residues are part of each CDR3. D genes are given only for firm matches. Expanded clones get a size class; other rows say once, few or many, or leave the size out.

J gene	D gene	CDR3 length	clone size	V gene	CDR3 protein	CDR3 DNA
TRBJ2-3	-	14	-	TRBV5-4	CASSLAGDTDTQYF	TGTGCCAGCAGCTTGGCCGGGGACACAGATACGCAGTATTTT
TRBJ2-2	-	12	-	TRBV18	CASSPGAGELFF	TGTGCCAGCTCACCCGGTGCCGGGGAGCTGTTTTTT
TRBJ2-1	TRBD2	15	few	TRBV7-6	CASSLSGISYNEQFF	TGTGCCAGCAGCTTGAGCGGGATCTCCTACAATGAGCAGTTCTTC
TRBJ1-2	-	14	-	TRBV27	CASSLGRSNYGYTF	TGTGCCAGCAGTTTAGGGAGATCCAACTATGGCTACACCTTC
TRBJ1-5	TRBD1	15	-	TRBV19	CASSNHRGRRQPQHF	TGTGCCAGTAGTAACCACAGGGGGCGCCGGCAGCCCCAGCATTTT
TRBJ1-2	-	14	-	TRBV6-5	CASSSGGGNYGYTF	TGTGCCAGCAGCTCCGGGGGGGGTAACTATGGCTACACCTTC
TRBJ2-1	TRBD2	16	-	TRBV11-3	CASSWGLAGGLNEQFF	TGTGCCAGCAGCTGGGGACTAGCGGGGGGGCTGAATGAGCAGTTCTTC
TRBJ2-3	TRBD1	16	-	TRBV5-6	CASSETGPLSTDTQYF	TGTGCCAGCAGCGAGACAGGGCCTCTAAGCACAGATACGCAGTATTTT
TRBJ1-3	TRBD1	20	few	TRBV23-1	CANPKFQGEGPQNPGNTIYF	TGCGCCAACCCGAAATTCCAGGGGGAAGGACCGCAAAACCCTGGAAACACCATATATTTT
TRBJ1-1	-	15	few	TRBV2	CASSEAGARATEAFF	TGTGCCAGCAGTGAGGCAGGGGCCCGGGCTACTGAAGCTTTCTTT
TRBJ1-1	-	13	once	TRBV7-9	CASSLPGDTEAFF	TGTGCCAGCAGCTTACCAGGGGACACTGAAGCTTTCTTT
TRBJ1-2	-	14	-	TRBV11-3	CASSSTEYNYGYTF	TGTGCCAGCAGCTCGACAGAGTACAACTATGGCTACACCTTC
TRBJ2-1	TRBD2	16	-	TRBV10-3	CAISERTSGGSLMQFF	TGTGCCATCAGTGAGCGGACTAGCGGGGGGTCACTCATGCAGTTCTTC
TRBJ2-3	TRBD2	16	-	TRBV6-1	CASSEVPRREADTQYF	TGTGCCAGCAGTGAAGTCCCGCGTCGGGAGGCGGATACGCAGTATTTT
TRBJ1-1	-	12	few	TRBV7-9	CASTPRQSEAFF	TGTGCCAGCACCCCCCGACAGTCTGAAGCTTTCTTT
TRBJ2-1	TRBD2	15	few	TRBV6-4	CASSERTSGSNEQFF	TGTGCCAGCAGTGAAAGGACTAGCGGGAGCAATGAGCAGTTCTTC
TRBJ2-1	TRBD1	15	-	TRBV5-1	CASSLGGTAYNEQFF	TGCGCCAGCAGCTTGGGGGGGACAGCCTACAATGAGCAGTTCTTC
TRBJ2-1	TRBD2	17	-	TRBV4-2	CASSQGGTSGYYNEQFF	TGTGCCAGCAGCCAAGGGGGGACTAGCGGATACTACAATGAGCAGTTCTTC
TRBJ2-5	TRBD1	12	-	TRBV2	CASAGGGETQYF	TGTGCCAGCGCAGGGGGTGGAGAGACCCAGTACTTC
TRBJ2-7	-	15	-	TRBV7-6	CASSRSGSRTYEQYF	TGTGCCAGCAGCCGCTCGGGGAGTCGAACCTACGAGCAGTACTTC
TRBJ2-5	TRBD1	14	-	TRBV5-1	CASSLQGQTETQYF	TGCGCCAGCAGCTTACAGGGACAGACGGAGACCCAGTACTTC
TRBJ2-1	-	15	-	TRBV11-3	CASSPRGGTAGEQFF	TGTGCCAGCAGCCCACGCGGAGGGACAGCCGGTGAGCAGTTCTTC
TRBJ2-5	TRBD2	13	few	TRBV6-4	CASSPSGEETQYF	TGTGCCAGCAGCCCTAGCGGGGAAGAGACCCAGTACTTC
TRBJ1-5	TRBD1	15	-	TRBV7-2	CASSYGQAGNQPQHF	TGTGCCAGCAGTTACGGACAGGCAGGCAATCAGCCCCAGCATTTT
TRBJ2-7	TRBD2	16	once	TRBV5-1	CASCPEGLAGAGEQYF	TGCGCCAGCTGCCCCGAGGGACTAGCGGGAGCTGGGGAGCAGTACTTC
TRBJ2-1	TRBD2	18	once	TRBV7-9	CASSLDTGLAGIYNEQFF	TGTGCCAGCAGCTTAGATACCGGACTAGCTGGGATCTACAATGAGCAGTTCTTC
TRBJ1-6	-	15	-	TRBV11-2	CASSFPGSYNSPLHF	TGTGCCAGCAGCTTCCCCGGGTCCTATAATTCACCCCTCCACTTT
TRBJ1-6	-	16	-	TRBV28	CASLPTAGEFNSPLHF	TGTGCCAGCCTACCCACCGCAGGGGAATTCAATTCACCCCTCCACTTT
TRBJ2-2	TRBD1	15	-	TRBV7-6	CASSLRTGYTGELFF	TGTGCCAGCAGCTTGCGGACAGGGTATACCGGGGAGCTGTTTTTT
TRBJ2-2	-	14	few	TRBV11-2	CASGRLEYTGELFF	TGTGCCAGCGGACGACTAGAGTACACCGGGGAGCTGTTTTTT